Listed here is a single T cell receptor (beta chain). The target antigen is unknown. The data were obtained in a study of T cell repertoires in cytomegalovirus infection. Study background: Well-studied HLA-B-restricted epitopes and recently identified HLA-C-restricted epitopes of CMV were both used in the study. It can be stated that public TCR beta signatures indicated CMV infection as well as a matching HLA type.

TCRdb ran MiXCR on the reads and lists one entry per CDR3 protein. The table records roughly 860,000 distinct CDR3 sequences, approximately 32% of them present only once. General study points: Dominant in the ex vivo response were TCR beta clonotypes restricted by HLA-C and specific for CMV.

The CDR3 runs 11 residues. V shed 2 bases and J shed 11 bases, with 9 bases lying between them. Germline assignment: CDR1 MNHNY and CDR2 SVGAGI (reference sequence). This sequence was found in a human donor in good health (CMV status not recorded). Some clones in this sample may be carry-over from other donors' samples. The gene calls are TRBV6-6 and TRBJ1-2; no clear D. The sample in question was cultured CD8+ T cells from PBMCs, obtained from culture after CMV antigen stimulation. CDR3 sequence: CASSYARRYTF. As DNA, the CDR3 is TGTGCCAGCAGTTACGCCCGTCGGTACACCTTC.